The clone carrying this T cell receptor (beta chain) was seen many times. Its target is not known. Trimming cost V 7 bases and J 4 bases; bases outside gene matches: 16. CDR3 length: 16 residues. Germline V gene lookup returns CDR1 MNHEY and CDR2 SVGEGT. Tagging with unique molecular identifiers was applied to individual cDNA molecules. TCRdb redid the calling of the 5' RACE reads with MiXCR, one entry per CDR3 protein. The table has 28,000 or so distinct CDR3 sequences, 5.3% seen once. The data were taken from a study of early T cells in non-severe SARS-CoV-2 infection. At the level of the study: Sequencing of bulk RNA from unsorted whole blood was done, without chain pairing. Study-wide results and caveats: A preference for anti-spike CD8 responses marked VDJdb matching, which missed private and CD4 specificities.

The sequenced sample was whole blood. This chain uses TRBV6-2 or TRBV6-3 with TRBJ2-7; 7 bases map to TRBD1. This TCR came from an adult who was a healthcare worker with PCR-confirmed SARS-CoV-2 infection or an uninfected control (not recorded which). The CDR3 loop is CASMPRGRLPDYEQYF. The CDR3 coding sequence is TGTGCCAGCATGCCAAGGGGGCGCCTTCCAGATTACGAGCAGTACTTC.